The T cell receptor beta chain under discussion was sequenced for a study of blood T cell repertoires in COVID-19. Whole-study context: Sites in the United States, Italy and Spain provided acute and convalescent COVID-19 samples. T cells, B-cell-depleted T cells, or PBMCs supplied cDNA or gDNA.

Original handling: Estimates of nucleated cell counts were drawn from the amplification of reference gene primers. TCRdb's copy holds only in-frame clones and misses some; the assay was immunoSEQ multiplex PCR. V and J calls and clone size are as listed in that table; D and trimming were resolved from the DNA. The profile shows 190,000 or so clones, approximately 87% of them singletons. CDR3 length: 14 residues. Germline-derived CDR1 and CDR2 are ENHRY and SYGVKD. The V and J ends lost 6 bases and 4 bases, in that order; junction bases with no gene match: 6. This receptor was identified in a man aged 35-49 years with active or convalescent COVID-19. Sample: peripheral blood. This rearrangement joins TRBV10-3 to TRBJ1-2, with 9 bases fitting TRBD1. This CDR3 reads CAISRDRETYGYTF. CDR3 bases: TGTGCCATCAGCCGGGACAGGGAGACCTATGGCTACACCTTC.